This TCR beta chain comes out of a study of T cell responses to AZD1222 COVID-19 vaccine. General observations from the study: Among AZD1222 vaccinees, only 5 to 7 were seropositive at baseline. It was only after the peak T cell response that any repertoires were sampled. Dominant at 160-218 and 743-854, vaccine-associated CD4 TCRs also spanned spike.

Libraries were prepared by immunoSEQ multiplex PCR; TCRdb keeps only in-frame clonotypes and omits some of them. The sample consists of about 110,000 clones, 90% of them appearing once. Concerning this clone: Its antigen is undetermined.

The V end was cut by 8 bases, the J end by 3 bases, with 17 bases between. The CDR3 contains 15 residues. Germline values: CDR1 SGHTA, CDR2 FQGNSA. The chain employs TRBV7-2 and TRBJ2-4; D not certain. The clonotype originates from an adult who received the AZD1222 COVID-19 vaccine. Material: peripheral blood, obtained 28 days after the second AZD1222 dose. The CDR3, as DNA: TGTGCCAGCGGGTTCCTGGGTAGTGACAAAAACATTCAGTACTTC. It is translated as CASGFLGSDKNIQYF.